A selection of T cell receptor beta chains follows, all from one sample in a study of cytomegalovirus exposure and HLA in healthy donors. Some clones are missing from TCRdb's copy, which holds only in-frame ones; the method was immunoSEQ multiplex PCR. The table lists under 200,000 clones, approximately 77% of them singletons. Sequencing was done on a sample of PBMCs. The receptors were gathered from a male donor in good health and CMV-seropositive. CDR3s include the opening cysteine and the closing phenylalanine or tryptophan. A D gene is named only where the DNA matches it firmly. Expanded clones are given a class, and other clones once, few, many or no size at all.

j_call | v_call | clone_size | d_call | cdr3_aa | cdr3_nt
TRBJ2-7 | TRBV9 | . | TRBD1 | CASSPRTGGRDEQYF | TGTGCCAGCAGCCCACGGACAGGGGGAAGGGACGAGCAGTACTTC
TRBJ2-7 | TRBV11-3 | once | TRBD1 | CASSRGQGPAEQYF | TGTGCCAGCAGCAGGGGACAGGGCCCTGCCGAGCAGTACTTC
TRBJ1-1 | TRBV11-2 | . | TRBD1 | CASSPGTGKGPRTEAFF | TGTGCCAGCAGCCCAGGGACAGGGAAGGGCCCGCGCACTGAAGCTTTCTTT
TRBJ1-5 | TRBV5-6 | few | . | CASSTRFGAEGQPQHF | TGTGCCAGCAGCACCCGATTCGGGGCGGAGGGGCAGCCCCAGCATTTT
TRBJ1-1 | TRBV5-1 | . | . | CASSLQGNTEAFF | TGCGCCAGCAGCTTACAGGGGAACACTGAAGCTTTCTTT
TRBJ2-7 | TRBV7-2 | . | . | CASSLFYAGGGYEQYF | TGTGCCAGCAGCTTATTCTACGCCGGAGGTGGATACGAGCAGTACTTC
TRBJ1-1 | TRBV7-2 | . | . | CASSLAPWTGLISTEAFF | TGTGCCAGCAGCTTAGCGCCATGGACGGGACTTATCTCCACTGAAGCTTTCTTT
TRBJ2-5 | TRBV15 | . | TRBD2 | CATSRDAGGEETQYF | TGTGCCACCAGCAGAGACGCGGGGGGAGAAGAGACCCAGTACTTC
TRBJ1-5 | TRBV30 | . | TRBD1 | CAWSSDRANQPQHF | TGTGCCTGGAGTTCCGACAGGGCCAATCAGCCCCAGCATTTT
TRBJ2-5 | TRBV9 | . | TRBD1 | CASSATGVSLETQYF | TGTGCCAGCAGCGCGACAGGGGTCTCCCTAGAGACCCAGTACTTC
TRBJ1-1 | TRBV7-3 | once | . | CASSFGSGTEAFF | TGTGCCAGCAGCTTCGGGAGTGGCACTGAAGCTTTCTTT
TRBJ2-1 | TRBV2 | . | TRBD2 | CASSPTSGLQFF | TGTGCCAGCAGCCCGACTAGCGGGTTGCAGTTCTTC
TRBJ2-1 | TRBV29-1 | few | . | CSAQGRSEQFF | TGCAGCGCCCAGGGTCGGAGTGAGCAGTTCTTC
TRBJ1-1 | TRBV5-1 | few | . | CASSFVGMNTEAFF | TGCGCCAGCAGCTTTGTGGGCATGAACACTGAAGCTTTCTTT
TRBJ2-2 | TRBV7-2 | . | . | CASSLSGNTGELFF | TGTGCCAGCAGCTTATCAGGGAACACCGGGGAGCTGTTTTTT
TRBJ2-1 | TRBV4-3 | . | TRBD2 | CASSQDPLSGGAPNEQFF | TGCGCCAGCAGCCAAGACCCGCTTAGCGGGGGGGCACCCAATGAGCAGTTCTTC
TRBJ1-1 | TRBV5-6 | few | TRBD1 | CASSLGTGDILGTEAFF | TGTGCCAGCAGCCTAGGGACAGGGGATATTCTGGGCACTGAAGCTTTCTTT
TRBJ1-2 | TRBV19 | . | . | CASSILGESNYGYTF | TGTGCCAGTAGTATTCTGGGAGAATCTAACTATGGCTACACCTTC